This TCR beta chain appears in the sequencing data of a study of patients and donors after allogeneic stem cell transplantation. This clonotype was seen a handful of times. Germline loops: CDR1 ENHRY, CDR2 SYGVKD. CDR3 length equals 18 residues. Trimming took 6 bases from V and 0 from J; bases not matched to a gene: 14. MiXCR was run by TCRdb on the RT-PCR reads, yielding one entry per CDR3 protein. Here the sample spans about a million distinct CDR3 sequences, 18% being singletons. Material for sequencing was blood, either unsorted or a sorted T cell fraction (not recorded which). The TCR was taken from a human donor who was either an allogeneic HSCT recipient or a stem cell or donor lymphocyte infusion donor (not recorded which). It is not recorded whose cells these are; they may come from a transplant donor. The rearrangement joins TRBV10-3 to TRBJ2-1, with 7 nucleotides matching TRBD2. Written as DNA, the CDR3 is TGTGCCATCAGCCGTGCGGGTCTAGCGGATAGCTCCTACAATGAGCAGTTCTTC. Translation: CAISRAGLADSSYNEQFF.